This entry lists 24 T cell receptor beta chains sequenced from one sample in a study of blood T cell repertoires in COVID-19. Sequenced by immunoSEQ multiplex PCR; TCRdb stores in-frame clones only, minus some. The data hold over 200,000 clones, with roughly 80% observed a single time. The sample was peripheral blood. These receptor sequences come from a woman of 80 years or more with active or convalescent COVID-19.

The chain is built from TRBV6-5 and TRBJ1-5; TRBD1 matches 8 bases. The CDR3 sequence is 15 residues long. Trimming removed 6 bases from V and 4 bases from J; junction bases left unmatched: 8. Germline V CDR1 and CDR2: MNHEY, SVGAGI. CDR3 sequence: CASRRNRGDNQPQHF. The CDR3 region has the DNA TGTGCCAGCAGACGGAACAGGGGGGATAATCAGCCCCAGCATTTT.

This CDR3 reads CASSEWTGGGNTEAFF. Here the CDR3 DNA reads TGTGCCAGCAGTGAATGGACAGGGGGCGGGAACACTGAAGCTTTCTTT. V and J are TRBV25-1 and TRBJ1-1, with TRBD1 matching over 11 bases. Germline lookup yields CDR1 MGHDK and CDR2 SYGVNS. This CDR3 spans 16 amino acids. After removal of 1 base from V and 1 base from J, the junction contained 2 bases not matched to a gene.

This chain joins TRBV5-8 and TRBJ1-5; no firm D call. V shed 0 bases and J shed 0 bases, with 4 bases lying between them. CDR1 is SGHTS, CDR2 YDEGEE, per germline. This CDR3 comprises 14 residues. The CDR3 sequence is CASSLVYSNQPQHF. In nucleotides, the CDR3 is TGTGCCAGCAGCTTGGTCTATAGCAATCAGCCCCAGCATTTT.

As to this clone: At one end, the junction sequence differs from germline, possibly due to a read error. The V and J genes are TRBV11-3 and TRBJ2-5; perhaps TRBD2 as D (5 bases). The CDR3 runs 13 residues. Germline V lookup: CDR1 SGHNT, CDR2 YENEEA. CDR3 region: CAGSPEAPETQYF. CDR3 bases: TGTGCCGGCAGCCCGGAGGCTCCGGAGACCCAGTACTTC.

The rearrangement joins TRBV29-1 to TRBJ2-3, with D maybe TRBD2 (6 bases). Germline V gene data show CDR1 as SQVTM and CDR2 as ANQGSEA. The CDR3 runs 12 residues. The V and J ends lost 4 bases and 1 base respectively, with 6 bases between them. The CDR3 sequence: CSVGGGTDTQYF. For the CDR3, the DNA is TGCAGCGTTGGCGGGGGCACAGATACGCAGTATTTT.

The chain combines TRBV5-1 with TRBJ1-3, with a tentative D call TRBD1 (6 bases). Germline V gene sequence: CDR1 SGHRS, CDR2 YFSETQ. The V and J ends lost 4 bases and 1 base respectively, with 15 bases between them. The CDR3 spans 16 residues. For the CDR3, the DNA is TGCGCCAGCAGCCTGGACAGCCCCTCATCTGGAAACACCATATATTTT. Protein product: CASSLDSPSSGNTIYF.

The chain is built from TRBV3-1 (or the pseudogene TRBV3-2) and TRBJ2-5, with D possibly being TRBD2 (6 bases). Germline V gene data show CDR1 as LGHDT and CDR2 as YNNKEL (reference sequence). CDR3 length: 17 residues. The V end lost 0 bases, the J end lost 2 bases, and 16 bases lay between the germline ends. The CDR3 sequence: CASSQDPYAGLQETQYF. The CDR3 DNA reads as TGTGCCAGCAGCCAAGATCCTTACGCGGGGCTACAAGAGACCCAGTACTTC.

This clone was detected only a few times. This rearrangement joins TRBV10-1 to TRBJ2-7, with 7 bases matching TRBD1. The length of the CDR3 is 13 residues. The V segment lost 4 bases and the J segment 4 bases; nucleotides outside the gene matches: 4. The V gene's germline CDR1 is WNHNN and CDR2 SYGVQD (reference sequence). The CDR3 reads CASSADREYEQYF. The CDR3 coding sequence is TGCGCCAGCAGTGCAGACAGGGAGTACGAGCAGTACTTC.

The rearrangement joins TRBV11-3 to TRBJ1-4; D remains ambiguous. Trimming pared 1 base from V and 0 bases from J, leaving 15 bases between. Germline V gene data show CDR1 as SGHNT and CDR2 as YENEEA. CDR3 length equals 18 residues. The CDR3 DNA follows: TGTGCCAGCAGCTTAGCCCCGTTCGGGAGTACAACTAATGAAAAACTGTTTTTT. It is translated as CASSLAPFGSTTNEKLFF.

The chain is built from TRBV3-1 (or the pseudogene TRBV3-2) and TRBJ1-2; the D is unclear. The CDR3 length is 14 residues. V lost 4 bases, J lost 1 base, and 10 bases lay in between. CDR1 and CDR2 (germline): LGHDT, YNNKEL (reference sequence). As DNA, the CDR3 is TGTGCCAGCAGCCGAAACAGCAATAACTATGGCTACACCTTC. It encodes CASSRNSNNYGYTF.

V gene TRBV27 combines with J gene TRBJ2-5; 7 bases are shared with TRBD1. The V gene end was trimmed by 2 bases and the J gene end by 5 bases; junction bases not matched to a gene: 5. Germline CDR1 and CDR2: MNHEY and SMNVEV (reference sequence). CDR3 length: 14 residues. The CDR3 here is CASSLKQGLETQYF. DNA of the CDR3: TGTGCCAGCAGTTTAAAACAGGGGCTCGAGACCCAGTACTTC.

V usage is TRBV7-9 and J usage is TRBJ2-3, with TRBD2 matching over 8 bases. Germline V lookup: CDR1 SEHNR, CDR2 FQNEAQ (reference sequence). This CDR3 is 16 amino acids long. J lost 1 base, V lost 1 base, and 4 bases had no gene match. This chain's CDR3 is CASSLGSGSRTDTQYF. The CDR3 DNA sequence: TGTGCCAGCAGCTTAGGGAGCGGGAGCCGCACAGATACGCAGTATTTT.

The J gene is TRBJ2-5, the V gene TRBV3-1 (or the pseudogene TRBV3-2), with TRBD2 matching 9 bases. The CDR3 runs to 17 residues. Germline V gene lookup returns CDR1 LGHDT and CDR2 YNNKEL (reference sequence). The V gene end was trimmed by 0 bases and the J gene end by 9 bases; junction bases not matched to a gene: 14. The CDR3, as DNA: TGTGCCAGCAGCCAAGATCTGGTAGCGGGGGCGGCAGTACCCCAGTACTTC. This sequence encodes CASSQDLVAGAAVPQYF.

The chain employs TRBV5-1 and TRBJ2-7; possible D gene TRBD2, 5 bases. Trimming removed 4 bases at V and 1 base at J, with 15 bases between. The germline V gene encodes CDR1 SGHRS and CDR2 YFSETQ. The CDR3 covers 15 residues. The CDR3 DNA follows: TGCGCCAGCAGCACGGGCGGACGGGAATCCTACGAGCAGTACTTC. Its protein is CASSTGGRESYEQYF.

The V and J genes are TRBV27 and TRBJ2-3; the match to TRBD2 covers 8 bases. CDR1 is MNHEY and CDR2 is SMNVEV in the germline V gene (reference sequence). The V segment lost 1 base and the J segment 9 bases; nucleotides outside the gene matches: 6. The CDR3 sequence is 14 residues long. Written as DNA, the CDR3 is TGTGCCAGCAGTTTATTAACGGGACTAGGGACGCAGTATTTT. It codes for CASSLLTGLGTQYF.

The chain links TRBV5-1 to TRBJ2-1; 10 nucleotides line up with TRBD2. The germline gives CDR1 SGHRS, CDR2 YFSETQ. V was clipped by 4 bases and J by 9 bases; unmatched bases: 10. CDR3 length: 15 residues. The CDR3, as DNA: TGCGCCAGCAGCCCTGGGAATAGCGGGGGGTCTGAGCAGTTCTTC. This encodes CASSPGNSGGSEQFF. The full variable domain, rest sourced from reference TRBV5-1 and TRBJ2-1, is KAGVTQTPRYLIKTRGQQVTLSCSPISGHRSVSWYQQTPGQGLQFLFEYFSETQRNKGNFPGRFSGRQFSNSRSEMNVSTLELGDSALYLCASSPGNSGGSEQFFGPGTRLTVL.

The sample holds one count of this clone. This rearrangement joins TRBV10-3 to TRBJ2-7, with 7 bases that match TRBD2. Trimming at V came to 7 bases and at J to 0 bases, leaving 12 bases not matched to a gene. CDR3 length: 16 residues. The germline CDR1 and CDR2 sequences are ENHRY and SYGVKD. CDR3 region: CAIKERGTRSSYEQYF. The DNA of the CDR3 is TGTGCCATCAAAGAGCGGGGAACGAGGAGCTCCTACGAGCAGTACTTC.

V usage is TRBV2 and J usage is TRBJ1-3; D is possibly TRBD1 (6 bases). V was trimmed by 3 bases and J by 1 base, leaving 7 bases between them. Germline V gene data show CDR1 as SNHLY and CDR2 as FYNNEI. The CDR3 runs to 14 residues. CDR3 nucleotides: TGTGCCAGCAGTGAGACAGGTTCTGGAAACACCATATATTTT. Translating gives CASSETGSGNTIYF.

The chain combines TRBV30 with TRBJ1-5; 8 bases are shared with TRBD1. The CDR3 has 15 amino acids. The junction had 8 bases not matched to a gene; V was cut back by 3 bases and J by 4 bases. Germline V gives CDR1 GTSNPN, CDR2 SVGIG (reference sequence). CDR3 bases: TGTGCCTGGAGCCCCGGGACAGGAGCGAATCAGCCCCAGCATTTT. Translation: CAWSPGTGANQPQHF.

The chain carries TRBV20-1 and TRBJ2-1, with TRBD2 matching 12 bases. There are 17 residues in the CDR3. V shed 3 bases and J 9 bases; nucleotides not matched to a gene: 15. CDR1 and CDR2 (germline): DFQATT, SNEGSKA (reference sequence). CDR3 nucleotide sequence: TGCAGTGCTAGTAAGAGAGTCCTAGCGGGGGGGCAAGGTGAGCAGTTCTTC. The encoded protein is CSASKRVLAGGQGEQFF.

This clone occurred once. The rearrangement joins TRBV28 to TRBJ1-3, with 7 positions matching TRBD1. CDR3 length: 19 amino acids. The V gene end was trimmed by 3 bases and the J gene end by 0 bases; junction bases not matched to a gene: 14. CDR1 and CDR2 from the germline V gene are MDHEN and SYDVKM. The CDR3 region has the DNA TGTGCCAGCAGTTTGACAGGGAGTTTTTTCCTGTCCTCTGGAAACACCATATATTTT. This gives the protein CASSLTGSFFLSSGNTIYF.

The chain is built from TRBV7-3 and TRBJ2-1; D uncertain. V lost 6 bases, J lost 5 bases, and 11 bases lay in between. This CDR3 has 13 residues. The germline V gene has CDR1 SGHTA and CDR2 FQGTGA. CDR3 loop: CASSWAANNEQFF. The CDR3 nucleotides read TGTGCCAGCAGTTGGGCAGCCAACAATGAGCAGTTCTTC.

This chain connects TRBV5-1 to TRBJ2-5; TRBD2 agrees at 10 bases. The CDR3 consists of 13 residues. J was trimmed by 3 bases and V by 7 bases; bases with no gene match: 3. CDR1 SGHRS and CDR2 YFSETQ come from the germline V gene. DNA for the CDR3: TGCGCCAGCTACCTAGCGGGAGAAGAGACCCAGTACTTC. It encodes CASYLAGEETQYF.

The rearrangement uses TRBV7-9 and TRBJ2-7; D is perhaps TRBD1 (6 bases). CDR1 and CDR2 from the germline V gene are SEHNR and FQNEAQ (reference sequence). Trimming cost V 4 bases and J 2 bases, with 9 bases left between them. The CDR3 is made up of 13 amino acids. CDR3: CASSSGDTYEQYF. CDR3 nucleotide sequence: TGTGCCAGCAGCTCTGGGGACACCTACGAGCAGTACTTC.